This T cell receptor (beta chain) is drawn from a study of cytomegalovirus exposure and HLA in healthy donors. For the study at large: Earlier findings included 100 million to 130 million unique TCR beta sequences obtained from about 179 million T cells.

The PCR was carried out with 60 Vbeta primers and 13 Jbeta primers. Here immunoSEQ multiplex PCR was the method, and the copy in TCRdb shows in-frame clones only, minus some. The sample includes 180,000 or so clones, 82% of them seen just once. This TCR came from a boy between 2 and 10 years old in good health and CMV-seronegative. The sample comprised PBMCs.

The CDR3 DNA sequence: TGTGCCAGCAGTGAGGGGCAGACGCTGCTGGTGAACACCATATATTTT. Amino acids: CASSEGQTLLVNTIYF. The chain links TRBV6-1 to TRBJ1-3; D is perhaps TRBD1 (5 bases). Trimming removed 3 bases at V and 7 bases at J, with 19 bases between. Germline V gene lookup returns CDR1 MNHNS and CDR2 SASEGT. The CDR3 consists of 16 residues.